These T cell receptor beta chains were read from a single sample in a study of breast tumors, draining lymph nodes, adjacent tissues. TCRdb independently ran MiXCR on the multiplex PCR reads; one entry per CDR3 protein. The table lists about 31,000 distinct CDR3 sequences, roughly 69% of them singletons. Sequencing input: breast tumor tissue. These receptors came from a female donor with breast cancer. Some clones in this sample may be carry-over from other donors' samples. The CDR3 runs from the conserved cysteine through the conserved F or W. D genes are given only for firm matches. Part of the rows lack a size; the others show once, few, many or a class for expanded clones.

V: TRBV19; size: many; J: TRBJ1-5; D: -; CDR3: CASSPGAVYSNQPQHF; DNA: TGTGCCAGTAGCCCGGGGGCAGTTTATAGCAATCAGCCCCAGCATTTT
V: TRBV6-1; size: many; J: TRBJ2-7; D: TRBD1; CDR3: CASSDWTGDEQYF; DNA: TGTGCCAGCAGTGACTGGACAGGGGACGAGCAGTACTTC
V: TRBV6-1; size: many; J: TRBJ2-2; D: TRBD1; CDR3: CASTPGTGNTGELFF; DNA: TGTGCCAGCACCCCCGGGACAGGGAACACCGGGGAGCTGTTTTTT
V: TRBV10-3; size: few; J: TRBJ2-1; D: -; CDR3: CAISDRGKDNEQFF; DNA: TGTGCCATCAGTGACCGCGGGAAGGACAATGAGCAGTTCTTC
V: TRBV9; size: -; J: TRBJ2-1; D: TRBD1; CDR3: CASSVEGAARLDEQFF; DNA: TGTGCCAGCAGCGTAGAGGGGGCGGCCCGCTTAGATGAGCAGTTCTTC
V: TRBV15; size: -; J: TRBJ2-1; D: TRBD2; CDR3: CATSSARNSGGNNEQFF; DNA: TGTGCCACCAGCAGCGCCCGGAATAGCGGGGGAAACAATGAGCAGTTCTTC
V: TRBV7-2; size: -; J: TRBJ1-6; D: -; CDR3: CASSFKFYNSPLHF; DNA: TGTGCCAGCAGCTTCAAATTTTATAATTCACCCCTCCACTTT
V: TRBV4-1; size: -; J: TRBJ1-2; D: -; CDR3: CASSPRAGDIYGYTF; DNA: TGCGCCAGCAGCCCCCGGGCAGGGGATATCTATGGCTACACCTTC
V: TRBV5-4; size: -; J: TRBJ2-7; D: TRBD1; CDR3: CASNLVDRGREYEQYF; DNA: TGTGCCAGCAATCTAGTGGACAGGGGACGGGAGTACGAGCAGTACTTC
V: TRBV19; size: -; J: TRBJ1-5; D: -; CDR3: CASSSRPDQPQHF; DNA: TGTGCCAGTAGTAGCAGACCTGATCAGCCCCAGCATTTT
V: TRBV19; size: many; J: TRBJ2-5; D: -; CDR3: CASSIVGRGETQYF; DNA: TGTGCCAGTAGTATAGTCGGAAGGGGTGAGACCCAGTACTTC
V: TRBV20-1; size: once; J: TRBJ1-2; D: -; CDR3: CSAGDGVNYGYTF; DNA: TGCAGTGCTGGCGACGGGGTTAACTATGGCTACACCTTC
V: TRBV2; size: -; J: TRBJ2-3; D: -; CDR3: CASSLGTPDTQYF; DNA: TGTGCCAGCAGCCTAGGGACGCCAGATACGCAGTATTTT
V: TRBV6-5; size: many; J: TRBJ1-1; D: -; CDR3: CASNPTGNTEAFF; DNA: TGTGCCAGCAATCCGACTGGGAACACTGAAGCTTTCTTT
V: TRBV20-1; size: -; J: TRBJ1-2; D: -; CDR3: CSASRALGARYGYTF; DNA: TGCAGTGCTAGCCGGGCCCTGGGGGCCCGCTATGGCTACACCTTC
V: TRBV6-5; size: many; J: TRBJ2-4; D: -; CDR3: CASRAGGIGAAEAIQYF; DNA: TGTGCCAGCCGAGCTGGAGGGATCGGAGCGGCAGAGGCCATTCAGTACTTC
V: TRBV27; size: many; J: TRBJ2-1; D: -; CDR3: CASSRPYSGNEQFF; DNA: TGTGCCAGCAGTCGACCTTATAGTGGCAATGAGCAGTTCTTC
V: TRBV3-1; size: many; J: TRBJ2-7; D: TRBD2; CDR3: CASSQYGTSGSNAYEQYF; DNA: TGTGCCAGCAGCCAATACGGGACTAGCGGGAGTAACGCCTACGAGCAGTACTTC
V: TRBV4-3; size: -; J: TRBJ1-4; D: -; CDR3: CASSFSDSQWEKLFF; DNA: TGCGCCAGCAGCTTTTCGGACAGCCAATGGGAAAAACTGTTTTTT
V: TRBV4-2; size: -; J: TRBJ2-7; D: -; CDR3: CASSQVGETYEQYF; DNA: TGTGCCAGCAGCCAAGTTGGTGAAACCTACGAGCAGTACTTC
V: TRBV2; size: -; J: TRBJ2-7; D: TRBD2; CDR3: CASSGGSLGEQYF; DNA: TGTGCCAGCAGCGGGGGGTCTTTGGGGGAGCAGTACTTC
V: TRBV20-1; size: medium-sized; J: TRBJ2-5; D: TRBD2; CDR3: CSARDGAGNQETQYF; DNA: TGCAGTGCTAGAGATGGAGCGGGGAACCAAGAGACCCAGTACTTC
V: TRBV2; size: -; J: TRBJ1-4; D: -; CDR3: CASRLPDEKLFF; DNA: TGTGCCAGCAGACTGCCCGATGAAAAACTGTTTTTT
V: TRBV12-3/TRBV12-4; size: many; J: TRBJ1-1; D: -; CDR3: CASSLRDTEAFF; DNA: TGTGCCAGCAGTTTAAGGGACACTGAAGCTTTCTTT
V: TRBV6-6; size: -; J: TRBJ1-3; D: -; CDR3: CASSFPLSGAGNTIYF; DNA: TGTGCCAGCAGTTTCCCCCTGTCGGGTGCTGGAAACACCATATATTTT
V: TRBV4-2; size: -; J: TRBJ2-3; D: -; CDR3: CASSETLGQGTDTQYF; DNA: TGTGCCAGCAGCGAAACCTTAGGGCAGGGCACAGATACGCAGTATTTT
V: TRBV7-2; size: -; J: TRBJ1-6; D: TRBD1; CDR3: CASSTRDRSYSSPLHF; DNA: TGTGCCAGCAGCACCCGGGACAGGTCGTATAGTTCACCCCTCCACTTT
V: TRBV20-1; size: -; J: TRBJ1-4; D: -; CDR3: CSADRQNEKLFF; DNA: TGCAGTGCTGATCGACAGAATGAAAAACTGTTTTTT
V: TRBV11-3; size: -; J: TRBJ2-1; D: -; CDR3: CASSFGGAANEQFF; DNA: TGTGCCAGCAGCTTTGGCGGAGCCGCGAATGAGCAGTTCTTC
V: TRBV7-3; size: -; J: TRBJ2-3; D: -; CDR3: CASSLIGGGGTDTQYF; DNA: TGTGCCAGCAGCTTAATAGGGGGGGGCGGCACAGATACGCAGTATTTT
V: TRBV24-1; size: -; J: TRBJ2-1; D: -; CDR3: CATGKGPYNEQFF; DNA: TGTGCCACTGGGAAGGGACCCTACAATGAGCAGTTCTTC
V: TRBV19; size: -; J: TRBJ1-1; D: -; CDR3: CACSIRETASTEAFF; DNA: TGTGCCTGTAGTATTAGGGAAACAGCAAGCACTGAAGCTTTCTTT
V: TRBV6-6; size: many; J: TRBJ1-5; D: TRBD1; CDR3: CASRTGTVNQPQHF; DNA: TGTGCCAGCAGAACCGGGACAGTCAATCAGCCCCAGCATTTT
V: TRBV9; size: -; J: TRBJ2-1; D: TRBD2; CDR3: CASSAGLAGANEQFF; DNA: TGTGCCAGCAGCGCCGGACTAGCGGGAGCCAATGAGCAGTTCTTC
V: TRBV6-4; size: large; J: TRBJ1-4; D: TRBD1; CDR3: CASSERDRGEKLFF; DNA: TGTGCCAGCAGTGAACGAGACAGGGGCGAAAAACTGTTTTTT
V: TRBV20-1; size: -; J: TRBJ1-6; D: TRBD1; CDR3: CSARTGGGSPLHF; DNA: TGCAGTGCTAGGACAGGGGGAGGCTCACCCCTCCACTTT
V: TRBV7-6; size: -; J: TRBJ1-2; D: -; CDR3: CASSFGRGYGYTF; DNA: TGTGCCAGCAGCTTTGGCCGGGGCTATGGCTACACCTTC
V: TRBV20-1; size: -; J: TRBJ2-3; D: -; CDR3: CSAPRADTQYF; DNA: TGCAGTGCTCCTAGGGCAGATACGCAGTATTTT
V: TRBV5-4; size: many; J: TRBJ2-5; D: TRBD2; CDR3: CASSLGTSGGDF; DNA: TGTGCCAGCAGCTTGGGGACTAGCGGGGGTGACTTC
V: TRBV18; size: many; J: TRBJ1-1; D: -; CDR3: CASSPNRGRTLNTEAFF; DNA: TGTGCCAGCTCACCTAATAGGGGCAGGACCTTGAACACTGAAGCTTTCTTT
V: TRBV28; size: many; J: TRBJ2-2; D: -; CDR3: CASSTGLNTGELFF; DNA: TGTGCCAGCAGCACGGGACTCAACACCGGGGAGCTGTTTTTT
V: TRBV7-3; size: -; J: TRBJ2-5; D: -; CDR3: CASSLEGTQTQYF; DNA: TGTGCCAGCAGCTTAGAGGGGACTCAGACCCAGTACTTC